What follows describes a single T cell receptor (beta chain). Its antigen is unknown. Germline V lookup: CDR1 SGHTA, CDR2 FQGNSA. Trimming pared 5 bases from V and 1 base from J, leaving 14 bases between. This CDR3 region has 15 residues. Susac syndrome patients met recently defined diagnostic criteria for definite or probable disease. Isolation of CD8+ and CD4+ T cells was performed negatively, whereas enrichment of TEMRA cells was done by FACS. RNA totalling roughly 0.5 to 1 ug underwent reverse transcription with random hexamers. The authors amplified TCR beta CDR3 across 54 Vbeta and 13 Jbeta using immunoSEQ multiplex PCR. Using its own MiXCR run on the immunoSEQ multiplex PCR reads, TCRdb lists one record per CDR3 protein. The sample lists just over 150,000 distinct CDR3 sequences, about 95% seen once, with approximately 0.15% in the top ten. The data stem from a study of CD8 T cells in Susac syndrome. The study's findings and limits: Clonal expansion did not appear in Susac syndrome CD4+ T cell repertoires.

This rearrangement joins TRBV7-2 to TRBJ1-1; D ambiguous. Sequencing was carried out using CD4+ T cells from PBMCs. The sequence was collected from a human donor with Susac syndrome. The CDR3 protein is CASSPSPTANTEAFF. The DNA for the CDR3 is TGTGCCAGCAGCCCATCGCCGACGGCGAACACTGAAGCTTTCTTT.